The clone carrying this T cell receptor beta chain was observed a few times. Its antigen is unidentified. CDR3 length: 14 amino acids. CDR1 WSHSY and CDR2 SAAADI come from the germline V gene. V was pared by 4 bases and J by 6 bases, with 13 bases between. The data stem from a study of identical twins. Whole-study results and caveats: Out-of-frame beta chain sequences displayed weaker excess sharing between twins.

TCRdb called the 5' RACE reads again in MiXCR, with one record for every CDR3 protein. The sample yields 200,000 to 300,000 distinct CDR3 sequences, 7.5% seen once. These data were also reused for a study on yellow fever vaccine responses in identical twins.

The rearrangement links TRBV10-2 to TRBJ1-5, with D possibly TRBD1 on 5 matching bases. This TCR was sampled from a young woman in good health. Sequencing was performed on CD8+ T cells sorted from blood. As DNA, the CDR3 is TGCGCCAGCAGTGTTGGGGCGGGGTCTCAGCCCCAGCATTTT. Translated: CASSVGAGSQPQHF.